This paragraph reports one T cell receptor beta chain. Its antigen is unknown. Assay used: immunoSEQ multiplex PCR; TCRdb lists only in-frame clones, some missing. The sample holds almost 100,000 clones, 80% to 95% seen once. This specimen belongs to a study of PD-1 blockade in classical Hodgkin lymphoma. V was trimmed by 3 bases and J by 2 bases, leaving 11 bases between them. The CDR3 runs to 14 residues. Germline V gene data show CDR1 as MGHRA and CDR2 as YSYEKL. Study results and limitations: While CD8+ TCR diversity did not rise significantly by C4D1, CD4+ TCR diversity did. Newly diagnosed patients were said to have less baseline TCR diversity than healthy donors did.

Autologous stem cell transplantation was followed by relapse in every patient, and brentuximab vedotin exposure varied. The sample was peripheral blood mononuclear cells (PBMCs), taken at baseline. The clonotype was recovered from a human donor with classical Hodgkin lymphoma. J is TRBJ2-7 and V is TRBV4-1; tentatively, D is TRBD1 (6 bases). Here the CDR3 reads CASSHQGRTYEQYF. CDR3 DNA: TGCGCCAGCAGCCACCAGGGGAGAACCTACGAGCAGTACTTC.